In this sample, the clone carrying this TCR beta chain turned up once. CDR1 and CDR2 (germline): SGHDN, FVKESK. The CDR3 has 15 amino acids. J was trimmed by 5 bases and V by 5 bases; bases with no gene match: 8. These data are taken from a study of OX40 agonist ivuxolimab in advanced cancers. TCRdb keeps only in-frame clones here, not all; method: immunoSEQ multiplex PCR. The sample holds around 38,000 clones, around 84% seen once. The TCR originated in an adult with an advanced solid tumor such as melanoma, head and neck, liver or kidney cancer. The V gene is TRBV14, the J gene TRBJ2-2; 7 bases match TRBD2. Sequenced here: CD4+ or CD8+ T cells sorted from blood, sampled in a trial of the OX40 agonist ivuxolimab. The CDR3 protein is CASSYAQGGTGELFF. The CDR3 DNA reads TGTGCCAGCAGCTACGCCCAGGGAGGGACCGGGGAGCTGTTTTTT. The full variable domain, rest sourced from reference TRBV14 and TRBJ2-2, is EAGVTQFPSHSVIEKGQTVTLRCDPISGHDNLYWYRRVMGKEIKFLLHFVKESKQDESGMPNNRFLAERTGGTYSTLKVQPAELEDSGVYFCASSYAQGGTGELFFGEGSRLTVL.